Sequencing of this T cell receptor (beta chain) was carried out in a study of shared clonotypes between healthy human individuals (dated by TCRdb to the early 2020s). Turning to the overall study: A couple of women and a few men aged 18 to 49 years were included in the cohort. For each donor, CD4 naive and CD4 memory were each given three plates, CD8 naive was given two plates, and CD8 memory was given one plate. To estimate repertoire size and how much clonotype sharing occurs between individuals, the study deeply sequenced the blood TCR repertoires of five healthy adults. To increase sequencing depth and limit assay-specific biases, TCR repertoire library preparation and sequencing were carried out by different laboratories using diverse techniques. Between about 0.8 and 9 billion PBMCs per donor were obtained by leukapheresis.

Here is what the overall study found, with its caveats: Rarefaction of sorted-subset datasets indicated incomplete sequencing despite the large sequencing depth. Because the study included a small number of donors, the genetic and exposure-history diversity represented was limited. Across a handful of donors, 4.5% to 6.5% of naive CD4, 3.5% of naive CD8, 2% to 2.5% of memory CD4, and 0.4% of memory CD8 clonotypes were shared. Based on pairwise subsampling, the degree of clonotype sharing among donors was expected to be affected by sequencing depth. Clonotypes shared by all four sorted-subset donors showed higher generation probabilities than non-shared clonotypes. Sampling was restricted to blood, and TCR repertoires in tissues likely differ from the TCR repertoires found in blood. Estimated clonotype richness was generally larger for naive than for memory subsets.

Relative to germline, V is 1 base shorter and J is 3 bases shorter, with 23 bases between their ends. Inclusive of the bounding cysteine and phenylalanine, the CDR3 is 18 residues long. Only CDR3 DNA remains: 54 bases, in frame from the first base. For CDR1 and CDR2, the germline V gene lists SGHRS and YFSETQ. Using the deep immunoSEQ assay, multiplex PCR amplified TCR CDR3 regions from genomic DNA. Genomic DNA extracted from each cell subset was distributed evenly over all wells of several immunoSEQ 96-well plates, and each plate served as one replicate. Each replicate PCR for sorted subsets received about 210 ng genomic DNA, equal to tens of thousands of T cell genomes. Purified libraries were quantified with a Qubit 3.0 fluorometer, sized on a Bioanalyzer 2100, and re-quantified with the KAPA Library Quantification kit. Each immunoSEQ 96-well plate was sequenced on its own single-read 150-cycle Illumina NextSeq 550 flow cell. For the original study's pipeline: Because the immunoSEQ output held only junctional sequences and lacked quality scores, the filtering could not match the filtering applied to full-length reads. To assign V/J genes and CDR3, sequences were annotated against IMGT germline references using PyIR, a Python wrapper for IgBLAST v1.9. Reads with weak V/J assignments (E-value above 1e-6), missing CDR3, stop codons, out-of-frame junctions, or ambiguous translated residues were removed. A V3J clonotype was defined by an identical inferred V gene, J gene, and CDR3 amino acid sequence. Percentage overlap between repertoires was computed as shared unique clonotypes divided by the size of the smaller repertoire. Three approaches were used to assess repertoire richness: RTK rarefaction, the Chao1 estimator, and Recon v2.1 estimates of unobserved clonotypes. Generation probabilities were computed with OLGA for all TCRbeta clonotypes obtained by the gDNA method from a handful of donors. This immuneACCESS table, as held by TCRdb, lists in-frame sequences with V and J called but not all clones. Of the missing ones, under half trace to an unresolved V gene in checked studies; the others have no known cause. V, J and clone size reflect that table, while D and trimming were determined from the DNA. Across this sample there are some 700,000 clones, with around 91% seen only once. The leading ten clones occupy approximately 35% of the sample.

The donors were healthy, HIV-negative adults with no recently reported acute infections or vaccinations. Every donor was a Caucasian adult residing in Nashville, Tennessee, USA. The CD8 memory samples were a combination of magnetically selected CD45RO+ cells and CCR7-negative CD45RA+ effector memory (TemRA) cells. Blood was collected by leukapheresis, and PBMCs were isolated by Ficoll-Histopaque density gradient centrifugation and then cryopreserved in liquid nitrogen vapor phase. Analytical flow cytometry was used to check the purity and quantity of every magnetically sorted T cell population. Genomic DNA was isolated from every sorted fraction and measured by UV absorbance on a Nanodrop 2000c. Concerning this clone: The antigen it recognizes is unknown. The sample holds no much larger clone one base away, and base qualities are not on file.

Sequencing was performed on memory CD8+ T cells from PBMCs. In light of the paper, this sample's cell subset or site label describes: CD45RO+ cells pooled with CCR7-negative TemRA cells. This sequence was found in a man aged 18 to 35 in good health. Some clones in this sample may be carry-over from other donors' samples. Rearrangement joined TRBV5-1 to TRBJ2-7; TRBD2 could be the D gene, as 5 bases match. The CDR3 in this case is CASSLSGRTRAFNYEQYF. The bases read TGCGCCAGCAGCTTGAGTGGCAGGACGAGGGCATTTAACTACGAGCAGTACTTC.